The sequence of this TCR beta chain was determined in a study of identical twins. CDR3 length equals 11 residues. Note on this clonotype: A read error is possible here, since a much larger clone lies one base away.

TCRdb processed the 5' RACE reads anew with MiXCR; each CDR3 protein has one entry. The sample includes a few hundred thousand distinct CDR3 sequences, nearly 10% of them seen just once. The same sample was also used in a study of yellow fever vaccine responses in identical twins. This second study notes: Reportedly, twins showed a vaccine T cell response that looked partly convergent and partly personalized.

The rearrangement uses TRBV12-3 or TRBV12-4 and TRBJ1-5; D is uncertain. Input material: PBMCs. The receptor's source is a young woman in good health. CDR3 sequence: CSSSNGEPQHF. For the CDR3, the DNA is TGTTCCAGCAGTAACGGAGAGCCCCAGCATTTT.